A selection of T cell receptor beta chains follows, all from one sample in a study of shared clonotypes between healthy human individuals. Profiling relied on immunoSEQ multiplex PCR, and the TCRdb table lists in-frame clones only, not all of them. The sample has around 2,000,000 clones, approximately 94% seen once. The sequenced sample was naive CD8+ T cells sorted from blood. Source of these receptors: a man between 18 and 29 years old in good health. CDR3s leave out the opening cysteine and the closing phenylalanine or tryptophan. D genes are given only for firm matches. Expanded clones get a size class; other rows say once, few or many, or leave the size out.

J gene: TRBJ2-5; V gene: TRBV7-2; clone size: NA; D gene: NA; CDR3 protein: ASSFGPYSQETQY
J gene: TRBJ2-7; V gene: TRBV7-6; clone size: NA; D gene: NA; CDR3 protein: ASSGGESYEQY
J gene: TRBJ1-1; V gene: TRBV9; clone size: NA; D gene: TRBD1; CDR3 protein: ASSLSGTGNTEAF
J gene: TRBJ1-2; V gene: TRBV5-6; clone size: NA; D gene: TRBD1; CDR3 protein: ASNLDREGYYGYT
J gene: TRBJ2-7; V gene: TRBV7-9; clone size: few; D gene: NA; CDR3 protein: ASSPNVGGEQY
J gene: TRBJ2-6; V gene: TRBV30; clone size: NA; D gene: NA; CDR3 protein: AFKPAGANVLT
J gene: TRBJ2-7; V gene: TRBV19; clone size: few; D gene: TRBD2; CDR3 protein: ASSIDLLATTYEQY
J gene: TRBJ2-7; V gene: TRBV5-6; clone size: NA; D gene: TRBD1; CDR3 protein: ASSWGTVYEQY
J gene: TRBJ1-2; V gene: TRBV28; clone size: NA; D gene: NA; CDR3 protein: ASSSPAGQTYGYT
J gene: TRBJ1-4; V gene: TRBV11-2; clone size: NA; D gene: TRBD1; CDR3 protein: ASSLNRGEREKLF
J gene: TRBJ2-7; V gene: TRBV7-9; clone size: NA; D gene: NA; CDR3 protein: ASSLVGGPQY
J gene: TRBJ1-2; V gene: TRBV20-1; clone size: NA; D gene: NA; CDR3 protein: SPEGPYGYT
J gene: TRBJ2-1; V gene: TRBV4-3; clone size: NA; D gene: NA; CDR3 protein: ASSQVGNEQF
J gene: TRBJ2-2; V gene: TRBV27; clone size: once; D gene: NA; CDR3 protein: ASSLRTDTGELF
J gene: TRBJ2-3; V gene: TRBV10-2; clone size: NA; D gene: TRBD2; CDR3 protein: ASIRLAGGQGTDTQY
J gene: TRBJ1-1; V gene: TRBV5-6; clone size: NA; D gene: NA; CDR3 protein: ASSFGGPSTEAF